The text below deals with one TCR beta chain. Antigen: not known. As the method for making TCR beta libraries, quantitative 5'-RACE with molecular barcodes was used. TCRdb reprocessed the 5' RACE reads with MiXCR, giving one entry per CDR3 protein. In the table there are fewer than 450,000 distinct CDR3 sequences, about 15% of which are singletons. These data originate in a study of CD8 T cells in ankylosing spondylitis. Broader study findings: Blood of patients with ankylosing spondylitis appeared to be characterized by a TCR beta motif of several highly homologous variants. Existing reports had already noted some motif variants in reactive arthritis synovial fluid and blood. Disease-associated clones were reportedly significantly overrepresented in matched ankylosing spondylitis synovial fluid. The authors found the disease-linked clones to be CD8+ and relatively rare in peripheral blood.

Trimming removed 3 bases from V and 7 bases from J; junction bases left unmatched: 15. From germline, CDR1 is KGHDR and CDR2 SFDVKD. This CDR3 spans 19 amino acids. The source of this sequence is a male donor with ankylosing spondylitis. The V call is TRBV24-1, the J call TRBJ2-1; the match to TRBD2 covers 12 bases. Source material: blood, either unsorted or a sorted T cell fraction (not recorded which). The CDR3 spells CATSDPSRPTSGRWNEQFF. The CDR3 DNA reads TGTGCCACCAGTGATCCCAGTAGACCTACTAGCGGGAGGTGGAATGAGCAGTTCTTC.